This T cell receptor (beta chain) is from a study of T-cell memory formation after mild COVID-19. Study observations and caveats: Pre-infection memory contained some responding clones, which suggested that cross-reactive memory had joined. Contracting clones from day 15 to 85 had balanced CD4/CD8; later expanders favoured CD4+.

A remark on this clonotype: Its antigen is unidentified.

TCRdb ran MiXCR on the 5' RACE reads and lists one entry per CDR3 protein. The sample lists more than 400,000 distinct CDR3 sequences, about 18% occurring once. Per germline, CDR1 SGHVS and CDR2 FQNEAQ. V dropped 0 bases and J dropped 4; count of bases not matched to a gene: 12. The CDR3 has 18 amino acids. The V call is TRBV7-8, the J call TRBJ1-2; 9 bases align to TRBD1. The source of this sequence is an adult woman who had mild COVID-19 (a few samples of this study predate the infection). Cell type and time point are not known. The sample was PBMCs or a T cell subset sorted from them (not recorded which). The CDR3 spells CASSLAIRTGEYRYGYTF. CDR3 in DNA: TGTGCCAGCAGCTTAGCGATTAGGACAGGGGAATATCGCTATGGCTACACCTTC. The full variable domain, in which reference TRBV7-8 and TRBJ1-2 provide the parts outside the CDR3, is GAGVSQSPRYKVAKRGQDVALRCDPISGHVSLFWYQQALGQGPEFLTYFQNEAQLDKSGLPSDRFFAERPEGSVSTLKIQRTQQEDSAVYLCASSLAIRTGEYRYGYTFGSGTRLTVV.